The next 23 T cell receptor beta chains were all read from a single sample in a study of blood T cell repertoires in COVID-19. Only in-frame clones appear in the TCRdb table, and some are missing; sequencing was by immunoSEQ multiplex PCR. The sample has 140,000 to 150,000 clones, 80% to 85% seen once. The sequenced material came from peripheral blood. These TCRs come from a human donor in a cohort sampled during active COVID-19.

The rearrangement links TRBV7-7 to TRBJ2-7, with D maybe TRBD1 (6 bases). Trimming stripped 5 bases from V and 6 bases from J, with 23 bases between. Germline V lookup: CDR1 SSHAT, CDR2 FNYEAQ (reference sequence). This CDR3 spans 16 amino acids. CDR3 amino acids: CASSRSTGTSGGEQYF. CDR3 in DNA: TGTGCCAGCAGCCGTTCTACCGGGACATCCGGTGGCGAGCAGTACTTC.

The rearrangement joins TRBV3-1 (or the pseudogene TRBV3-2) to TRBJ1-6; D remains ambiguous. Germline-derived CDR1 and CDR2 are LGHDT and YNNKEL (reference sequence). The CDR3 has 14 amino acids. Trimming stripped 1 base from V and 6 bases from J, with 7 bases between. The CDR3 sequence: CASSQGGGNSPLHF. CDR3 nucleotides: TGTGCCAGCAGCCAAGGAGGCGGTAATTCACCCCTCCACTTT.

CDR3 DNA: TGTGCCAGCAGCTCGGACAGTTATATAGGAAAACTGTTTTTT. Its protein is CASSSDSYIGKLFF. The rearrangement joins TRBV7-8 to TRBJ1-4; a weak D match, TRBD1 (6 bases). This CDR3 spans 14 amino acids. Trimming pared 4 bases from V and 10 bases from J, leaving 16 bases between. The germline gives CDR1 SGHVS, CDR2 FQNEAQ.

V usage is TRBV2 and J usage is TRBJ1-5, with TRBD1 matching over 8 bases. V trimming: 5 bases; J trimming: 6 bases; junction bases outside the gene matches: 3. The CDR3 is 13 residues long. Germline CDR1 reads SNHLY; CDR2 reads FYNNEI. Here the CDR3 reads CASSPGGSQPQHF. The CDR3 DNA follows: TGTGCCAGCAGTCCAGGGGGCAGTCAGCCCCAGCATTTT.

V gene TRBV7-8 combines with J gene TRBJ1-2; TRBD1 matches 8 bases. Per germline, CDR1 SGHVS and CDR2 FQNEAQ. V dropped 5 bases and J dropped 6; count of bases not matched to a gene: 11. The CDR3 covers 15 residues. In DNA, the CDR3 is TGTGCCAGCAGCAGCGAGACAGGGGAGAACAATGGCTACACCTTC. Protein sequence: CASSSETGENNGYTF.

J is TRBJ1-5 and V is TRBV3-1 (or the pseudogene TRBV3-2), with unresolved D. CDR1 and CDR2 from the germline V gene are LGHDT and YNNKEL (reference sequence). The length of the CDR3 is 15 residues. The ends were cut back, 0 bases at V and 2 bases at J, with 8 bases in the middle. CDR3 sequence: CASSQDPGGNQPQHF. The CDR3 DNA reads TGTGCCAGCAGCCAAGATCCAGGCGGCAATCAGCCCCAGCATTTT.

This rearrangement joins TRBV7-2 to TRBJ2-7; TRBD2 is a possible D gene (6 bases). The CDR3 length is 14 residues. The germline V and J ends were trimmed by 3 bases and 2 bases, with 11 bases remaining between them. The germline CDR1 and CDR2 sequences are SGHTA and FQGNSA. The CDR3 DNA sequence: TGTGCCAGCAGCTTTGACGGGGGTACCTACGAGCAGTACTTC. Translated, it gives CASSFDGGTYEQYF.

This clone appeared a single time. This specimen includes other DNA sequences encoding the same CDR3. The chain links TRBV7-2 to TRBJ2-1; 7 bases fit TRBD2. V lost 5 bases and J lost 7; bases outside the gene matches: 2. Germline V gene data show CDR1 as SGHTA and CDR2 as FQGNSA. The CDR3 consists of 12 residues. The CDR3 region is CASSLGLNEQFF. CDR3 DNA sequence: TGTGCCAGCAGCCTGGGACTAAATGAGCAGTTCTTC.

V usage is TRBV29-1 and J usage is TRBJ2-3; D perhaps matches TRBD2 (5 bases). CDR1 SQVTM and CDR2 ANQGSEA come from the germline V gene. V lost 3 bases, J lost 5 bases, and 15 bases lay in between. This CDR3 spans 14 amino acids. The CDR3 bases are TGCAGCGTTGAGGACGGGGTTGGGAGAGATACGCAGTATTTT. This encodes CSVEDGVGRDTQYF.

The chain carries TRBV3-1 (or the pseudogene TRBV3-2) and TRBJ1-2; D unresolved. Germline CDR1 LGHDT, CDR2 YNNKEL (reference sequence). V gave up 0 bases and J gave up 4 bases, with 15 bases separating them. The CDR3 totals 16 residues. Here the CDR3 DNA reads TGTGCCAGCAGCCAAGATCCCCTCCCGAGCTTCTATGGCTACACCTTC. This translates into CASSQDPLPSFYGYTF.

The V and J genes are TRBV6-1 and TRBJ2-3; 11 bases fit TRBD2. Germline trimming cut 3 bases from V and 5 bases from J; bases unmatched to any gene: 7. From germline, CDR1 is MNHNS and CDR2 SASEGT. There are 16 residues in the CDR3. The DNA for the CDR3 is TGTGCCAGCAGTGAGTTTAGCGGGGGGGCCATAGATACGCAGTATTTT. This codes for CASSEFSGGAIDTQYF.

This chain links TRBV11-3 with TRBJ1-2; 7 bases are shared with TRBD1. The CDR3 sequence is 17 residues long. CDR1 and CDR2 from the germline V gene are SGHNT and YENEEA. Trimming removed 1 base from V and 0 bases from J; junction bases left unmatched: 8. CDR3 protein: CASSLGTGDLSNYGYTF. Written as DNA, the CDR3 is TGTGCCAGCAGCTTAGGTACAGGGGACCTTTCTAACTATGGCTACACCTTC.

V usage is TRBV5-1 and J usage is TRBJ2-1; TRBD2 aligns across 9 bases. Germline assignment: CDR1 SGHRS and CDR2 YFSETQ. There are 19 residues in the CDR3. V lost 7 bases, J lost 5 bases, and 22 bases stayed unmatched. CDR3 nucleotides: TGCGCCAGCCTCCCGGGGGTAGGCGCGGTGCGGGGGGGCGACAATGAGCAGTTCTTC. Amino acid sequence: CASLPGVGAVRGGDNEQFF.

The J gene is TRBJ2-5, the V gene TRBV7-8, with TRBD1 as a possible D gene (5 bases). The CDR3 is 15 residues long. V was pared by 0 bases and J by 4 bases, with 12 bases between. CDR1 is SGHVS and CDR2 is FQNEAQ in the germline V gene. This CDR3 reads CASSLAELRGETQYF. In DNA form, the CDR3 reads TGTGCCAGCAGCTTAGCGGAGTTAAGGGGAGAGACCCAGTACTTC.

The rearrangement joins TRBV11-3 to TRBJ2-5; maybe TRBD2 (5 bases). V shed 5 bases and J shed 2 bases, with 12 bases lying between them. CDR1 is SGHNT and CDR2 is YENEEA in the germline V gene. The CDR3 totals 14 residues. The CDR3 sequence: CASSGYSGQETQYF. CDR3 in DNA: TGTGCCAGCAGCGGGTACAGCGGTCAAGAGACCCAGTACTTC.

The gene calls are TRBV20-1 and TRBJ1-4; D ambiguous. This CDR3 has 11 amino acids. Between the trimmed V and J ends, which lost 6 bases and 7 bases, there was a span of 9 bases. Germline V gene lookup returns CDR1 DFQATT and CDR2 SNEGSKA (reference sequence). CDR3 sequence (DNA): TGCAGTGCCGAGGGTGGTGAAAAACTGTTTTTT. This gives the protein CSAEGGEKLFF.

The chain is built from TRBV11-3 and TRBJ1-3; D uncertain. Looked up from germline, CDR1 is SGHNT and CDR2 is YENEEA. This CDR3 is 16 amino acids long. V lost 5 bases, J lost 2 bases, and 16 bases lay in between. The CDR3 here is CASSPKGREAGNTIYF. The CDR3 coding sequence is TGTGCCAGCAGCCCTAAAGGGCGGGAGGCTGGAAACACCATATATTTT.

CDR3 loop: CASSLAGTGRDTQYF. The CDR3 nucleotides read TGCGCCAGCAGCCTCGCCGGGACAGGGAGAGATACGCAGTATTTT. The chain is built from TRBV4-3 and TRBJ2-3; 9 bases align to TRBD1. The germline V gene encodes CDR1 LGHNA and CDR2 YSLEER. This CDR3 is built from 15 residues. V lost 4 bases and J lost 5; bases outside the gene matches: 7.

This clone was observed a single time. This chain links TRBV4-3 with TRBJ1-4; D may be TRBD1 (5 bases). The germline gives CDR1 LGHNA, CDR2 YSLEER. With 4 bases removed from V and 1 base from J, the gap between germline ends came to 16 bases. The CDR3 consists of 17 residues. CDR3 sequence: CASSPRPTALTNEKLFF. The DNA for the CDR3 is TGCGCCAGCAGCCCCCGGCCGACAGCCTTAACTAATGAAAAACTGTTTTTT.

The CDR3 DNA reads as TGTGCCAGTAGTATCGGAACAGGGCTGGATTCACCCCTCCACTTT. Translating gives CASSIGTGLDSPLHF. The chain joins TRBV19 to TRBJ1-6, with D maybe TRBD1 (6 bases). The CDR3 length is 15 residues. V was pared by 3 bases and J by 8 bases, with 14 bases between. The germline CDR1 and CDR2 sequences are LNHDA and SQIVND (reference sequence). The full variable domain, with the rest looked up from reference TRBV19 and TRBJ1-6, is DGGITQSPKYLFRKEGQNVTLSCEQNLNHDAMYWYRQDPGQGLRLIYYSQIVNDFQKGDIAEGYSVSREKKESFPLTVTSAQKNPTAFYLCASSIGTGLDSPLHFGNGTRLTVT.

This clone has a single count. The rearrangement links TRBV6-5 to TRBJ2-6; D ambiguous. Germline lookup yields CDR1 MNHEY and CDR2 SVGAGI. CDR3 length equals 15 residues. V gave up 7 bases and J gave up 2 bases, with 12 bases separating them. CDR3 loop: CASTRREAGANVLTF. The CDR3 nucleotides read TGTGCCAGCACCCGACGTGAGGCTGGGGCCAACGTCCTGACTTTC.

The chain employs TRBV2 and TRBJ1-5, with D perhaps matching TRBD1 (5 bases). Trimming left V 2 bases short and J 5 bases short, with 10 bases between. The CDR3 is 14 amino acids. Germline CDR1 SNHLY, CDR2 FYNNEI. For the CDR3, the DNA is TGTGCCAGCAGTGAATTCGGGGGGGATCAGCCCCAGCATTTT. Translation gives CASSEFGGDQPQHF.

The chain employs TRBV29-1 and TRBJ2-3, with a weak D call TRBD2 (6 bases). Germline V gives CDR1 SQVTM, CDR2 ANQGSEA. This CDR3 region has 14 residues. V was shortened by 3 bases and J by 1 base, with 11 bases between the two germline ends. The CDR3 nucleotides are TGCAGCGTTGACCCGGGGGAGGGCACAGATACGCAGTATTTT. It yields the protein CSVDPGEGTDTQYF.